The clone carrying this T cell receptor beta chain came up many times. No antigen is known for it. CDR3 length: 16 amino acids. CDR1 is LNHDA, CDR2 SQIVND, per germline (reference sequence). V lost 6 bases and J lost 10, with 27 bases in between. This sample was included in a study of T cell repertoires in cytomegalovirus infection. TCRdb ran MiXCR on the reads and lists one entry per CDR3 protein. The sample yields about 51,000 distinct CDR3 sequences, roughly a fifth seen once. Findings and caveats of the study: Public TCR beta family frequency separated CMV-and-HLA carriers, including in an independent cohort.

The receptor was isolated from a human donor in good health (CMV status not recorded). Some clones in this sample may be carry-over from other donors' samples. V usage is TRBV19 and J usage is TRBJ1-2; weak D call: TRBD1 (6 bases). Sample: CD8+ T cells from cultured PBMCs, taken from culture after CMV antigen stimulation. DNA for the CDR3: TGTGCCAGTAGCCCACCAGGGGTTCCGAGTGCCTCGGACTACACCTTC. This encodes CASSPPGVPSASDYTF.